The text below deals with one T cell receptor (beta chain). Its specificity is unknown. The CDR3 has 16 amino acids. In germline, CDR1 is MGHRA, CDR2 YSYEKL. Trimming at V came to 3 bases and at J to 4 bases, leaving 6 bases not matched to a gene. Separate from the approximately 720-subject first cohort was the approximately 130-subject validation cohort, to which the donors belonged. Repertoires were generated with immunoSEQ multiplex PCR, while TCRdb's copy carries only in-frame clones and drops some. There are over 110,000 clones in the sample; about 86% occur only once, and nearly 3% lies in the top ten. This specimen comes from a study of cytomegalovirus exposure and HLA in healthy donors. The study, taken as a whole, reports: Three CMV-associated chains were confirmed in vitro to be specific for CMV antigens.

Sequenced sample: PBMCs. The origin of this receptor is a man younger than 35 in good health and CMV-seronegative. The chain links TRBV4-1 to TRBJ1-4; 9 bases line up with TRBD1. CDR3: CASSQAWTGDNEKLFF. The CDR3 region has the DNA TGCGCCAGCAGCCAGGCTTGGACAGGGGATAATGAAAAACTGTTTTTT.